This passage covers 30 T cell receptor beta chains from one sample sequenced in a study of beta chain features in type 1 diabetes. Every bit of the isolated RNA underwent reverse transcription, so sequencing read expressed TCRB transcripts. Sequencing was performed with immunoSEQ multiplex PCR; in TCRdb, only in-frame clones are kept and a portion is missing. This sample has around 340,000 clones, with approximately 8.2% found just once. The sample consisted of central memory CD4+ T cells from blood. These receptors were obtained from a woman aged 18-29 years in good health.

Ten or more counts support this clone. Here the CDR3 reads CASSPSNARNEQFF. The CDR3 coding sequence is TGTGCCAGCAGCCCGTCCAACGCCAGGAATGAGCAGTTCTTC. The chain links TRBV28 to TRBJ2-1; no definite D call. The CDR3 is 14 residues long. Trimming pared 6 bases from V and 7 bases from J, leaving 16 bases between. Per germline, CDR1 MDHEN and CDR2 SYDVKM.

The sample holds a few counts of this clone. This sequence joins TRBV7-9 and TRBJ2-3; no reliable D call. The CDR3 totals 12 residues. CDR1 is SEHNR, CDR2 FQNEAQ, per germline (reference sequence). V was trimmed by 5 bases and J by 6 bases, leaving 9 bases between them. The CDR3 protein is CASSLNMDTQYF. In DNA form, the CDR3 reads TGTGCCAGCAGCCTAAATATGGATACGCAGTATTTT.

J is TRBJ2-3 and V is TRBV7-9; no clear D. The CDR3 totals 12 residues. CDR1 and CDR2 from the germline V gene are SEHNR and FQNEAQ (reference sequence). V was clipped by 5 bases and J by 5 bases, with 8 bases between them. The CDR3 nucleotides read TGTGCCAGCAGCGGGATGGAAGATACGCAGTATTTT. Translation: CASSGMEDTQYF. Full variable domain (rest looked up from reference TRBV7-9 and TRBJ2-3): DTGVSQNPRHKITKRGQNVTFRCDPISEHNRLYWYRQTLGQGPEFLTYFQNEAQLEKSRLLSDRFSAERPKGSFSTLEIQRTEQGDSAMYLCASSGMEDTQYFGPGTRLTVL.

This clone was seen ten or more times. J is TRBJ2-7 and V is TRBV7-2; D is perhaps TRBD1 or TRBD2 (5 bases each). Germline V gives CDR1 SGHTA, CDR2 FQGNSA. The CDR3 runs to 14 residues. The germline V and J ends were trimmed by 5 bases and 2 bases, with 13 bases remaining between them. This CDR3 reads CASSRDGQAYEQYF. In DNA, the CDR3 is TGTGCCAGCAGCCGGGACGGGCAGGCCTACGAGCAGTACTTC.

The V call is TRBV7-9, the J call TRBJ2-2; 12 bases are a match to TRBD2. Germline loops: CDR1 SEHNR, CDR2 FQNEAQ (reference sequence). The ends lost 2 bases at V and 6 bases at J; junction bases unmatched: 4. This CDR3 has 16 residues. CDR3 nucleotides: TGTGCCAGCAGCTTACGACTAGCGGGAGAAGCCGGGGAGCTGTTTTTT. The encoded protein is CASSLRLAGEAGELFF.

CDR3 protein: CASSPQATEQFF. As DNA, the CDR3 is TGTGCCAGCAGTCCGCAGGCCACTGAGCAGTTCTTC. The rearrangement uses TRBV7-2 and TRBJ2-1; no reliable D call. Germline CDR1 reads SGHTA; CDR2 reads FQGNSA. The ends were cut back, 6 bases at V and 9 bases at J, with 12 bases in the middle. This CDR3 has 12 amino acids.

The CDR3 loop is CASSGQVSGANVLTF. In DNA, the CDR3 is TGTGCCAGCAGTGGTCAGGTGTCTGGGGCCAACGTCCTGACTTTC. The gene calls are TRBV6-5 and TRBJ2-6; D ambiguous. The germline V gene encodes CDR1 MNHEY and CDR2 SVGAGI. This CDR3 contains 15 residues. The V end lost 5 bases, the J end lost 1 base, and 9 bases lay between the germline ends.

This clone was seen more than once but under ten times. This sequence joins TRBV7-6 and TRBJ2-2; 9 nucleotides line up with TRBD2. The V segment lost 8 bases and the J segment 1 base; nucleotides outside the gene matches: 2. Germline CDR1 reads SGHVS; CDR2 reads FNYEAQ. The CDR3 length is 14 residues. The CDR3: CASSSGENTGELFF. In nucleotides, the CDR3 is TGTGCCAGCTCTAGCGGGGAGAACACCGGGGAGCTGTTTTTT.

This chain uses TRBV6-5 with TRBJ1-2, with D unresolved. In germline, CDR1 is MNHEY, CDR2 SVGAGI. The CDR3 covers 13 residues. The germline V and J ends were trimmed by 6 bases and 4 bases, with 12 bases remaining between them. For the CDR3, the DNA is TGTGCCAGCAGCCGAACATCGATCTATGGCTACACCTTC. It translates to CASSRTSIYGYTF.

This clone was observed many times. Other DNA sequences in this specimen translate into the identical CDR3. The chain recombines TRBV7-9 with TRBJ2-7; D remains unclear. Trimming removed 2 bases at V and 4 bases at J, with 9 bases between. Germline CDR1 SEHNR, CDR2 FQNEAQ (reference sequence). The CDR3 loop spans 13 amino acids. The CDR3 DNA is TGTGCCAGCAGCTTACTGGACGGTTACGAGCAGTACTTC. Residues: CASSLLDGYEQYF.

This clone showed up just a few times. The V call is TRBV9, the J call TRBJ1-1; TRBD1 agrees at 10 bases. V lost 5 bases to trimming and J lost 5 bases; unmatched junction nucleotides: 6. This CDR3 spans 14 amino acids. The germline gives CDR1 SGDLS, CDR2 YYNGEE. The CDR3 loop is CASSDGTGVTEAFF. CDR3 in DNA: TGTGCCAGCAGTGACGGGACAGGGGTTACTGAAGCTTTCTTT.

This clone was detected many times. V and J are TRBV28 and TRBJ2-7; the D call may be TRBD1 or TRBD2 (7 bases each). Per germline, CDR1 MDHEN and CDR2 SYDVKM. The CDR3 is 16 amino acids. Trimming removed 4 bases at V and 3 bases at J, with 19 bases between. CDR3 sequence: CASSSGGTDTIYEQYF. The CDR3 DNA follows: TGTGCCAGCAGTTCCGGGGGGACAGATACGATCTACGAGCAGTACTTC. The variable domain in full, with the rest retrieved from reference TRBV28 and TRBJ2-7, is DVKVTQSSRYLVKRTGEKVFLECVQDMDHENMFWYRQDPGLGLRLIYFSYDVKMKEKGDIPEGYSVSREKKERFSLILESASTNQTSMYLCASSSGGTDTIYEQYFGPGTRLTVT.

This clone was detected ten times or more. The rearrangement joins TRBV21-1 to TRBJ2-7. TRBV21-1 is assigned pseudogene status. The CDR3 contains 8 residues. CDR3 amino acids: CASNEQYF. CDR3 sequence (DNA): TGTGCCAGCAACGAGCAGTACTTC.

The chain links TRBV7-9 to TRBJ2-2; D is unclear. V lost 5 bases and J 2 bases, leaving 15 bases between the germline ends. Germline lookup yields CDR1 SEHNR and CDR2 FQNEAQ (reference sequence). The CDR3 totals 16 residues. CDR3 nucleotide sequence: TGTGCCAGCAGCCCGCGGTCCAACTTCAACACCGGGGAGCTGTTTTTT. The encoded protein is CASSPRSNFNTGELFF.

The table lists this clone with many counts. V gene TRBV28 combines with J gene TRBJ1-2; D is perhaps TRBD1 (6 bases). The V end was cut by 2 bases, the J end by 3 bases, with 10 bases between. This CDR3 spans 14 amino acids. Germline assignment: CDR1 MDHEN and CDR2 SYDVKM. DNA for the CDR3: TGTGCCAGCAGTTTACGGACAGTTGACTATGGCTACACCTTC. Protein product: CASSLRTVDYGYTF.

The rearrangement links TRBV7-2 to TRBJ2-4; 14 positions match TRBD2. Trimming cost V 0 bases and J 6 bases; bases outside gene matches: 4. Germline V CDR1 and CDR2: SGHTA, FQGNSA. The CDR3 runs to 17 residues. This CDR3 is CASSLAVGTSGRNIQYF. The DNA for the CDR3 is TGTGCCAGCAGCTTAGCTGTAGGGACTAGCGGGAGAAACATTCAGTACTTC. Variable domain in full (rest from reference TRBV7-2 and TRBJ2-4): GAGVSQSPSNKVTEKGKDVELRCDPISGHTALYWYRQSLGQGLEFLIYFQGNSAPDKSGLPSDRFSAERTGGSVSTLTIQRTQQEDSAVYLCASSLAVGTSGRNIQYFGAGTRLSVL.

This clone was observed a few times. The genes are TRBV9 and TRBJ2-2; 10 nucleotides agree with TRBD2. The V and J ends lost 0 bases and 7 bases, in that order; junction bases with no gene match: 6. The CDR3 sequence is 16 residues long. Germline-derived CDR1 and CDR2 are SGDLS and YYNGEE. This CDR3 is CASSVEASGSIGELFF. The CDR3 nucleotides read TGTGCCAGCAGCGTAGAGGCTAGCGGGAGTATCGGGGAGCTGTTTTTT. The entire variable domain, with the rest obtained from reference TRBV9 and TRBJ2-2, is as follows: DSGVTQTPKHLITATGQRVTLRCSPRSGDLSVYWYQQSLDQGLQFLIQYYNGEERAKGNILERFSAQQFPDLHSELNLSSLELGDSALYFCASSVEASGSIGELFFGEGSRLTVL.

This clone was counted ten times or more. The chain employs TRBV4-3 and TRBJ2-5; D ambiguous. The germline CDR1 and CDR2 sequences are LGHNA and YSLEER. Trimming pared 4 bases from V and 0 bases from J, leaving 9 bases between. This CDR3 is built from 14 residues. CDR3 amino acids: CASSPLLHQETQYF. CDR3 DNA sequence: TGCGCCAGCAGCCCACTCTTACACCAAGAGACCCAGTACTTC.

This clone was counted between two and nine times. V is TRBV27 and J is TRBJ2-7; 7 nucleotides match TRBD2. The junction had 2 bases not matched to a gene; V was cut back by 0 bases and J by 0 bases. The CDR3 covers 15 residues. CDR1 and CDR2 from the germline V gene are MNHEY and SMNVEV (reference sequence). The CDR3 sequence is CASSLSGGSSYEQYF. The CDR3 DNA sequence: TGTGCCAGCAGTTTATCCGGGGGGAGCTCCTACGAGCAGTACTTC.

This clone was seen more than once but under ten times. This sample includes further DNA sequences coding for the same CDR3. The V gene is TRBV29-1, the J gene TRBJ2-3; 9 nucleotides line up with TRBD2. V lost 4 bases to trimming and J lost 3 bases; unmatched junction nucleotides: 5. The CDR3 has 14 amino acids. The germline CDR1 and CDR2 sequences are SQVTM and ANQGSEA. The CDR3 DNA follows: TGCAGCGTTGTTTTAGCGGGAGTGACAGATACGCAGTATTTT. Amino acids: CSVVLAGVTDTQYF.

As to this clone: The same CDR3 arises from other DNA sequences in this sample as well. The chain joins TRBV29-1 to TRBJ2-3; D call uncertain. Per the germline V gene, CDR1 is SQVTM and CDR2 is ANQGSEA. V was pared by 1 base and J by 1 base, with 3 bases between. There are 12 residues in the CDR3. CDR3 region: CSVEGGTDTQYF. The DNA of the CDR3 is TGCAGCGTTGAAGGAGGCACAGATACGCAGTATTTT.

V and J are TRBV7-2 and TRBJ1-2; D gene unclear. The CDR3 sequence is 17 residues long. V was clipped by 2 bases and J by 2 bases, with 18 bases between them. From germline, CDR1 is SGHTA and CDR2 FQGNSA. The CDR3 protein is CASSLWAQTDLNYGYTF. CDR3 DNA sequence: TGTGCCAGCAGCTTATGGGCCCAGACCGATTTAAACTATGGCTACACCTTC.

Points on this clone: A far larger clone is one base from this, pointing to a likely read error. CDR3 residues: CASSRGTPSYNEQFF. CDR3 nucleotide sequence: TGTGCCAGCAGCAGAGGGACTCCCTCCTACAATGAGCAGTTCTTC. The chain combines TRBV4-2 with TRBJ2-1; possible D gene TRBD2, 6 bases. Germline CDR1 is LGHNA and CDR2 is YNFKEQ. V was clipped by 5 bases and J by 0 bases, with 11 bases between them. The CDR3 has 15 residues.

This clone was recorded a few times. The junction departs from the called germline gene at one end, perhaps through a read error. Other DNA sequences from this sample encode an identical CDR3 as well. The chain is built from TRBV7-9 and TRBJ2-3; 7 nucleotides line up with TRBD2. Per germline, CDR1 SEHNR and CDR2 FQNEAQ (reference sequence). This CDR3 has 13 residues. Here the CDR3 DNA reads TGCGCCAGCAGCCAAGCGGGAACAGATACGCAGTATTTT. This codes for CASSQAGTDTQYF.

This clone was recorded a few times. The V and J genes are TRBV7-2 and TRBJ2-7, with 12 bases lining up with TRBD2. Germline V gene data show CDR1 as SGHTA and CDR2 as FQGNSA. The CDR3 is 16 amino acids. Trimming took 4 bases from V and 1 from J; bases not matched to a gene: 5. Here the CDR3 reads CASSSSGRAVSYEQYF. Written as DNA, the CDR3 is TGTGCCAGCAGCTCTAGCGGGAGGGCCGTTTCCTACGAGCAGTACTTC.

This clone was found a few times. The chain has TRBV29-1 and TRBJ2-3, with TRBD2 matching over 13 bases. J gave up 3 bases and V 7 bases, and 4 bases lay outside the gene matches. CDR3 size: 14 residues. Per the germline V gene, CDR1 is SQVTM and CDR2 is ANQGSEA. The CDR3 DNA is TGCAGCGCCAAACTAGCGGGAGGGACAGATACGCAGTATTTT. Translating it yields CSAKLAGGTDTQYF.

This clone has just a few counts. This sequence joins TRBV9 and TRBJ2-1; 9 bases map to TRBD2. J lost 6 bases, V lost 4 bases, and 11 bases had no gene match. In germline, CDR1 is SGDLS, CDR2 YYNGEE. This CDR3 comprises 16 residues. The CDR3 bases are TGTGCCAGCAGCTCAAGAGCGGGAGGTCCCTCCAATGAGCAGTTCTTC. This translates into CASSSRAGGPSNEQFF.

This clone was counted between two and nine times. J is TRBJ1-5 and V is TRBV4-1; no clear D gene. Trimming took off 0 bases at V and 4 bases at J, with 13 bases between the two ends. CDR3 size: 16 residues. Looked up from germline, CDR1 is MGHRA and CDR2 is YSYEKL. This chain's CDR3 is CASSQDLIGGNQPQHF. CDR3 DNA: TGCGCCAGCAGCCAAGATTTAATTGGTGGGAATCAGCCCCAGCATTTT.

The sample holds a few counts of this clone. The chain combines TRBV6-5 with TRBJ1-2; 7 bases agree with TRBD1. CDR3 length equals 14 residues. Germline V gene lookup returns CDR1 MNHEY and CDR2 SVGAGI. V shed 6 bases, J shed 2 bases, and the junction held 6 bases outside the gene matches. CDR3 loop: CASSTGQRNYGYTF. CDR3 sequence (DNA): TGTGCCAGCAGCACGGGACAGCGAAACTATGGCTACACCTTC.

V usage is TRBV4-1 and J usage is TRBJ2-1, with D tentatively TRBD2 (5 bases). Trimming took off 0 bases at V and 11 bases at J, with 11 bases between the two ends. From germline, CDR1 is MGHRA and CDR2 YSYEKL. This CDR3 is 13 amino acids long. The CDR3 loop is CASSQERETKQFF. DNA for the CDR3: TGCGCCAGCAGCCAAGAGAGGGAGACAAAGCAGTTCTTC.